The clone carrying this T cell receptor (beta chain) showed up just once. Antigen specificity is unknown. The data stem from a study of T cells in localized non-small cell lung cancer. Study-wide results and caveats: Clonality of T cells reached its maximum in uninvolved adjacent lung, surpassing tumor. Because only a single region of the tumor was sequenced, heterogeneity remains possible.

Unmatched junction bases numbered 8, after V lost 6 bases and J lost 2 bases. The CDR3 length is 15 residues. Germline CDR1 reads KGHSH; CDR2 reads LQKENI. The data were produced by immunoSEQ multiplex PCR, yet TCRdb's version contains in-frame clones alone and is incomplete. The sample holds about 70,000 clones, around 85% seen once. This TCR was sampled from a male donor aged 60 or over with stage III squamous cell lung carcinoma. The rearrangement joins TRBV18 to TRBJ2-5; 8 nucleotides agree with TRBD2. The sample in question was peripheral blood, obtained before any cancer treatment. CDR3 coding DNA: TGTGCCAGCTCCCCGTTGCGGGGGGAACAAGAGACCCAGTACTTC. It encodes CASSPLRGEQETQYF.